A selection of T cell receptor beta chains follows, all from one sample in a study of blood T cells in healthy people across ages. MiXCR was run by TCRdb on the 5' RACE reads, yielding one entry per CDR3 protein. The table records about 780,000 distinct CDR3 sequences, approximately 67% of them present only once. The material sequenced was blood. These receptor sequences come from a man aged 30 to 45 in good health. Each CDR3 is given with its conserved first and last residue. The order of the fields is V gene, J gene, clone size, D gene, CDR3 DNA, CDR3 protein. The D gene is left open where the match is weak. Clone size, where shown, is once, few, many, or a class for clones that have expanded.

TRBV29-1	TRBJ2-3	-	TRBD2	TGCAGCGTCGAGCGGGGGGGCCTCGATACGCAGTATTTT	CSVERGGLDTQYF
TRBV3-1	TRBJ2-5	-	TRBD2	TGTGCCAGCAGCCTCCTCAGACTAGCCGAACAAGAGACCCAGTACTTC	CASSLLRLAEQETQYF
TRBV27	TRBJ2-3	-	-	TGTGCCAGCAACGCGGGGCACACAGATACGCAGTATTTT	CASNAGHTDTQYF
TRBV12-3/TRBV12-4	TRBJ2-3	-	-	TGTGCCAGCAGTTTCAGAAGAGTGGGGACAGATACGCAGTATTTT	CASSFRRVGTDTQYF
TRBV3-1	TRBJ1-2	once	TRBD1	TGTGCCAGCAGCCGGGGGACAGGGGGCGGCGGACCCTTAGGCTACACCTTC	CASSRGTGGGGPLGYTF
TRBV12-3/TRBV12-4	TRBJ2-1	-	-	TGTGCCAGCAGTTACGGGGGCCCCCCCTACAATGAGCAGTTCTTC	CASSYGGPPYNEQFF
TRBV2	TRBJ1-2	-	-	TGTGCCAGCTCGGTGAATAGTGGCGGGAACTATGGCTACACCTTC	CASSVNSGGNYGYTF
TRBV14	TRBJ2-6	-	-	TGTGCCAGCAGCCAACTCGGCAGAAGCTCTGGGGCCAACGTCCTGACTTTC	CASSQLGRSSGANVLTF
TRBV24-1	TRBJ2-7	-	-	TGTGCCACCTCCCAGGGGAGCTCCTACGAGCAGTACTTC	CATSQGSSYEQYF
TRBV7-6	TRBJ2-3	-	-	TGTGCCAGCAGCCGTAAGCAATCCTCCCGAACAGCGAGAAGCACAGATACGCAGTATTTT	CASSRKQSSRTARSTDTQYF
TRBV11-2	TRBJ2-7	-	-	TGTGCCAGCAGCTTAGTAGCCGAGTCCGGGATGGAGCAGTACTTC	CASSLVAESGMEQYF
TRBV7-3	TRBJ2-6	once	-	TGTGCCAGCAGCTTAACGGGCGGGTACCTCTCTGGGGCCAACGTCCTGACTTTC	CASSLTGGYLSGANVLTF
TRBV18	TRBJ1-2	-	-	TGTGCCAGCTCACCATACTTAGCCACCCCTTCTAGCTATGGCTACACCTTC	CASSPYLATPSSYGYTF
TRBV28	TRBJ2-3	-	TRBD2	TGTGCCAGCAGTTATCAAGTAGCGGGGGTGGCAGATACGCAGTATTTT	CASSYQVAGVADTQYF
TRBV20-1	TRBJ2-3	-	-	TGCAGTGCTAGGCTGGCTTCTAGCACAGATACGCAGTATTTT	CSARLASSTDTQYF
TRBV7-9	TRBJ2-5	many	TRBD1	TGTGCCAGCAGCTTAATAGGACAGGGCCCAGAGACCCAGTACTTC	CASSLIGQGPETQYF